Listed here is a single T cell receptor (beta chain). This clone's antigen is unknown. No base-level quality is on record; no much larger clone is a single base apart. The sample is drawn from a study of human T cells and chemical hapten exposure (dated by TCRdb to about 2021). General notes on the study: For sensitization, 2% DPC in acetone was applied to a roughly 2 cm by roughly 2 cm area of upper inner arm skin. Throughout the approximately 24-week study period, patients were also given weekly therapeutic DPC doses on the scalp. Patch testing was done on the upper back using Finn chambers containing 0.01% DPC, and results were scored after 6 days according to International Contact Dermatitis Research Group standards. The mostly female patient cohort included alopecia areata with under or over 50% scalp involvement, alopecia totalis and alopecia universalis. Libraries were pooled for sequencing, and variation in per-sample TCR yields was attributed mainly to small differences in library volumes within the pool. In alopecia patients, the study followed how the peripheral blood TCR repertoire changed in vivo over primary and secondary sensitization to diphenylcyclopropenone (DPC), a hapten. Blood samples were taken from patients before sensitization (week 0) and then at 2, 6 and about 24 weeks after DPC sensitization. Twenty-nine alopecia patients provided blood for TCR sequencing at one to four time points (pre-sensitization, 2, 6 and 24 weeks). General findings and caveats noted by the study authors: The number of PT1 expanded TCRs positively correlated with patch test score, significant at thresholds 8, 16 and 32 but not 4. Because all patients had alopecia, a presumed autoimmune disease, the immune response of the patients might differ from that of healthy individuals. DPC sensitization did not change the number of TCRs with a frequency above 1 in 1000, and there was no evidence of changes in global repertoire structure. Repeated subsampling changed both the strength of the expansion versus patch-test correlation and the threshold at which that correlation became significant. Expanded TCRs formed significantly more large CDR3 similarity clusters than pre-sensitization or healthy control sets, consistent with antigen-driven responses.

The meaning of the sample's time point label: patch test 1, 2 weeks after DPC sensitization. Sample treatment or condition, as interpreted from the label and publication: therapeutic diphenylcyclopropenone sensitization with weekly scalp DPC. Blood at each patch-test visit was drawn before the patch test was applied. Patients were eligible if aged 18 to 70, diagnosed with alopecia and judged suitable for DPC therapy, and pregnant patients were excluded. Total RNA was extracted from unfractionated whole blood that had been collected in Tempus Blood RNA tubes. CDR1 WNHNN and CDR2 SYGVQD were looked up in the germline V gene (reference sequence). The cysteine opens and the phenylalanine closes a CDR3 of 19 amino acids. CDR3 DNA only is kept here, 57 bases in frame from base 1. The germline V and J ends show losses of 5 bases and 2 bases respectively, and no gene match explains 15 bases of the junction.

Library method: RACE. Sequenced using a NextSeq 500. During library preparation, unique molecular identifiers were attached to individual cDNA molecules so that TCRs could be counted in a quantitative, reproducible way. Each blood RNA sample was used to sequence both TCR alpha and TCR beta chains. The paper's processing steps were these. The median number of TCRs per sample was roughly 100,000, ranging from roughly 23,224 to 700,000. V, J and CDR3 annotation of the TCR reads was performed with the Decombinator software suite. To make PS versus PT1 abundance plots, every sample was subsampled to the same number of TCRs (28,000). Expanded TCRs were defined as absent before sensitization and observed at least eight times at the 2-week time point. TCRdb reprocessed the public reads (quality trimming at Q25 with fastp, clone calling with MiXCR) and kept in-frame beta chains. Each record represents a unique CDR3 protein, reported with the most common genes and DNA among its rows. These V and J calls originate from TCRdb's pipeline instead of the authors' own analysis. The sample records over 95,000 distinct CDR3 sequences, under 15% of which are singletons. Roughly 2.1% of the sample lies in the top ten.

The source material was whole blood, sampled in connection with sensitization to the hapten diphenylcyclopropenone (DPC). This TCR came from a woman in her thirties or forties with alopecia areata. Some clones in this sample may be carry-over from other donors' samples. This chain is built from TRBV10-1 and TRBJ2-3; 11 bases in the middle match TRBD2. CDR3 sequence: CASSSYPLAGGLLTDTQYF. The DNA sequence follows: TGCGCCAGCAGTTCTTATCCCCTAGCGGGAGGCCTGCTCACAGATACGCAGTATTTT.